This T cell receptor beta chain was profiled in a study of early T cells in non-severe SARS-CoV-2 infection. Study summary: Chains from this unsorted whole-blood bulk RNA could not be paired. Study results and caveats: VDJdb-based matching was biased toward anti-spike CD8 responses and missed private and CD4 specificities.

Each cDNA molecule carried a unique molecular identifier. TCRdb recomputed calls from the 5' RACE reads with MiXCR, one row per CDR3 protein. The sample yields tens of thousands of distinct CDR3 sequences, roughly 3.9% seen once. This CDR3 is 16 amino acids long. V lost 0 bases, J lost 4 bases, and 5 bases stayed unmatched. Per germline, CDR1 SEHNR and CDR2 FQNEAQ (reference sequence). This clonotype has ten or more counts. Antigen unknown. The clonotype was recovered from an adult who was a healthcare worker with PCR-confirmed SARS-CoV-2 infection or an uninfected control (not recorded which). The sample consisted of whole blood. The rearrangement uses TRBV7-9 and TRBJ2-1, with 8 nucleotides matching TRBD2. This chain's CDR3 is CASSLASSGPYNEQFF. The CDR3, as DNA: TGTGCCAGCAGCTTAGCGTCTAGCGGGCCGTACAATGAGCAGTTCTTC. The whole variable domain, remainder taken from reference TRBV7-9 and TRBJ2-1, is DTGVSQNPRHKITKRGQNVTFRCDPISEHNRLYWYRQTLGQGPEFLTYFQNEAQLEKSRLLSDRFSAERPKGSFSTLEIQRTEQGDSAMYLCASSLASSGPYNEQFFGPGTRLTVL.